Below, one T cell receptor (beta chain) is given with its context. Its antigen is unidentified. Profiled with immunoSEQ multiplex PCR; TCRdb holds only in-frame clones, not every one. This table has roughly 77,000 clones, approximately 85% appearing once. These data originate in a study of OX40 agonist ivuxolimab in advanced cancers. Germline CDR1 GTSNPN, CDR2 SVGIG (reference sequence). This CDR3 is built from 14 residues. The V gene lost 2 bases and the J gene lost 3 bases, with 14 bases spanning the gap. Broader study findings: Low normalized T-cell clonal expansion was additionally recorded for some nonresponders. The study did not work out the antigen specificity of the expanded peripheral T cells. Expansion of clones was among the lowest in partial responders at 0.1-3.0 mg/kg. CD4+ and CD8+ blood T cells expanded clonally by week 6 at 0.1 to 3.0 mg/kg.

The material sequenced was CD4+ or CD8+ T cells sorted from blood, taken in a trial of the OX40 agonist ivuxolimab. The J gene is TRBJ2-7, the V gene TRBV30; maybe TRBD2 (6 bases). This TCR was recovered from an adult with an advanced solid tumor such as melanoma, head and neck, liver or kidney cancer. CDR3 bases: TGTGCCTGGAGTAGGGACGGGGGATTCTACGAGCAGTACTTC. Protein product: CAWSRDGGFYEQYF.